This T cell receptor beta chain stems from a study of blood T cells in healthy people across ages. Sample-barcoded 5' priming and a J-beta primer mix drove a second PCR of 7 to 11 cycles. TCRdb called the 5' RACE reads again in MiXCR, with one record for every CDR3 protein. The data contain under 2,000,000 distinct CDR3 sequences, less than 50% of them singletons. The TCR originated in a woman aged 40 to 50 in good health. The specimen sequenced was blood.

CDR3 nucleotide sequence: TGCAGCGATAGCAATCAGCCCCAGCATTTT. As protein: CSDSNQPQHF. V and J are TRBV20-1 and TRBJ1-5; D not resolved. The germline gives CDR1 DFQATT, CDR2 SNEGSKA (reference sequence). This CDR3 has 10 residues.